One T cell receptor beta chain is described in this entry. This clonotype has a count of ten or more. Its recognized antigen is unknown. Base qualities are not provided; no much larger clone lies one nucleotide away. TCR beta CDR3 regions were amplified from RNA transcripts for repertoire sequencing. A first-round RT-PCR used HTBI primers with the Qiagen OneStep RT-PCR kit, followed by a second-round multiplex PCR, size selection and purification. Libraries were sequenced paired-end with 100 bp reads on an Illumina HiSeq2000. In the original analysis: Reads were processed with SOAPnuke, discarding reads with adapters, uncalled bases, mean Phred below 15, or no exact constant-primer or identifier match. COPE v1.2.5 was used to merge high-quality paired reads. Unique nucleotide sequences were defined as clonotypes and aligned to IMGT TRB V, D and J references using MiTCR v1.1. Analysis was restricted to V-J combinations with a frequency above 0.0001, which covered 99% to 99.2% of repertoires. For each V-J combination, a TCR clonal expansion and chaos score was defined as the ratio of F50 clonal expansion to chaos observed in the TCRdist matrix. Welch's t-statistics and random forest were used to reduce features to about 14 V-J combinations, which were fed into a naive Bayes classifier. The Morisita-Horn index was used to measure how similar the thyroid and blood repertoires were. The public reads were reprocessed in TCRdb via fastp at Q25 and MiXCR, keeping in-frame beta chains. Entries are consolidated by CDR3 protein sequence, retaining the most common genes and DNA. The V and J calls and clone size come from TCRdb's table, not from the authors' own analysis. The sample table lists 210,000 or so distinct CDR3 sequences, just under 30% of them with a count of one. The leading ten clones occupy 8.5% to 9.5% of the sample.

Ophthalmopathy patients had moderately to severely active disease, Clinical Activity Score of at least 3, NOSPECS grade of at least 4, and disease duration under 3 months. Patients with other autoimmune diseases, uncontrolled infections, pregnancy or lactation were excluded from the study. Diagnosis relied on clinical symptoms, serum thyroxine, TRAb, thyroid ultrasound and orbital computed tomography. Ficoll-Paque density gradient centrifugation was used to isolate PBMCs from approximately 11 ml of fresh peripheral blood. Total RNA was extracted with Trizol reagent and quality-checked on an Agilent 2100 Bioanalyzer. The CDR1 and CDR2 encoded by the germline V gene are MDHEN and SYDVKM. Including the terminal cysteine and phenylalanine, the CDR3 comprises 13 residues. Only CDR3 DNA remains: 39 bases, in frame from the first base. The junction carries 11 bases between V and J, which are trimmed by 5 bases and 3 bases respectively.

This record comes from a study of Graves' ophthalmopathy and Graves' hyperthyroidism listed by TCRdb under 2018. About the full investigation: Peripheral blood was collected before any treatment was given, at the time of initial diagnosis. A discovery set of 95 to 100 patients (around 40 ophthalmopathy, 55 to 60 stable hyperthyroidism) was enrolled to explore V-J signatures distinguishing ophthalmopathy from hyperthyroidism. In more than five hyperthyroidism patients, the T-cell repertoires found in thyroid tissue were compared with those found in blood. To tell Graves' ophthalmopathy apart from Graves' hyperthyroidism, and to predict which patients would progress to ophthalmopathy, the study relied on TCR beta repertoire signatures. An independent validation cohort was composed of 18 hyperthyroidism patients and 17 patients who later progressed from hyperthyroidism to ophthalmopathy. The roughly 91 discovery patients were randomly split 7:3 into training and test sets. Once sampling was done, hyperthyroidism patients were given methimazole at a starting dose of 30 mg daily, while ophthalmopathy patients were given high-dose intravenous methylprednisolone. In total, around 140 blood samples were TCR-sequenced: fewer than 50 ophthalmopathy, under 80 hyperthyroidism and around 17 hyperthyroidism-to-ophthalmopathy patients. The paper's findings and limits, for the study overall: The 13-signature model separated ophthalmopathy from stable hyperthyroidism with 85% to 90% sensitivity and around 81% specificity in cross-validation, and 80%/75% in the test set. Most expanded thyroid clonotypes with a frequency above 0.001 also appeared in blood, which suggests that blood repertoires may reflect the immune response in the thyroid. No statistical method was used to predetermine the sample size, and group allocation was not hidden from the investigators. In validation, the model predicted ophthalmopathy progression with roughly 68% sensitivity and about 77% specificity; roughly 11 predicted patients were CT-confirmed with GO in a median of approximately six months.

This sequence was found in a man aged 45 to 65 with Graves' ophthalmopathy. Donor details come from another sample of the same person, matched by shared clones. Sequenced sample: peripheral blood. This chain joins TRBV28 to TRBJ2-7; a tentative D match to TRBD2 spans 7 bases. The DNA sequence is TGTGCCAGCAGTGGGGGGGACAACTACGAGCAGTACTTC. Its protein product is CASSGGDNYEQYF.